These T cell receptor beta chains were read from a single sample in a study of shared clonotypes between healthy human individuals. TCRdb keeps only in-frame clones here, not all; method: immunoSEQ multiplex PCR. The data show millions of clones, 85% to 95% seen once. Sample: naive CD8+ T cells sorted from blood. All receptors come from a man aged 18 to 29 in good health. The CDR3 runs from the conserved cysteine through the conserved F or W. The order of the fields is clone size, J gene, D gene, V gene, CDR3 DNA, CDR3 protein. The D gene is left open where the match is weak. Not every row has a clone size; where given, it reads once, few, many or a size class.

- TRBJ2-1 TRBD1 TRBV5-4 TGTGCCAGCAGCACCGACAGGGCCTCCTACAATGAGCAGTTCTTC CASSTDRASYNEQFF
- TRBJ2-5 - TRBV9 TGTGCCAGCAGCTCTGTGACAGATCAAGAGACCCAGTACTTC CASSSVTDQETQYF
- TRBJ2-7 TRBD1 TRBV19 TGTGCCAGTAGCTACAACTTCTGGGGACAGGGGGGTTACGAGCAGTACTTC CASSYNFWGQGGYEQYF
- TRBJ2-2 TRBD1 TRBV13 TGTGCCACCGGGACAGGGTATGCCGGGGAGCTGTTTTTT CATGTGYAGELFF
few TRBJ1-1 - TRBV19 TGTGCCACCCGGACAGAGGCGAACACTGAAGCTTTCTTT CATRTEANTEAFF
- TRBJ1-1 - TRBV7-9 TGTGCCAGCAGCGGGGAGGACTCCACTGAAGCTTTCTTT CASSGEDSTEAFF
- TRBJ1-2 TRBD1 TRBV4-1 TGCGCCAGCACTCCAGGACAGGGGGCGCACGGCTACACCTTC CASTPGQGAHGYTF
- TRBJ2-1 TRBD1 TRBV9 TGTGCCAGCAGCATGACAGGGTCCAACAATGAGCAGTTCTTC CASSMTGSNNEQFF
- TRBJ1-2 - TRBV15 TGTGCCACCAGCACAATCCCGTTCGGGGTCATGAATTCCTATGGCTACACCTTC CATSTIPFGVMNSYGYTF
- TRBJ2-3 - TRBV30 TGTGCCTGGAGTCGGACCTCACCAGATACGCAGTATTTT CAWSRTSPDTQYF